This T cell receptor beta chain was found in a study of T cell repertoires in cytomegalovirus infection. Each CDR3 protein is one row after TCRdb ran MiXCR on the reads. Among 370,000 or so distinct CDR3 sequences listed, about 35% were seen once. CDR3 length: 14 residues. Germline CDR1 and CDR2: SGHNT and YENEEA. Trimming stripped 5 bases from V and 3 bases from J, with 12 bases between. Notes on this clonotype: Its antigen is currently unknown.

This specimen consisted of cultured PBMCs, obtained from culture after CMV antigen stimulation. V is TRBV11-3 and J is TRBJ2-3; D gene uncertain. The clonotype was recovered from a human donor in good health (CMV status not recorded). Some clones in this sample may be carry-over from other donors' samples. The CDR3 reads CASSRIAITDTQYF. The CDR3 DNA is TGTGCCAGCAGCCGGATCGCTATTACAGATACGCAGTATTTT.